The clone carrying this T cell receptor (beta chain) was observed many times. Its antigen remains unidentified. This specimen comes from a study of tumor-infiltrating lymphocytes in primary liver carcinoma. About the study: The neoplasms were of stage T1-T3 N0M0, with dimensions of about 4.2 to 10 cm across. Study results and limitations: There were only about 7.5-25% of top clones found in all five tumor regions.

The CDR3 runs 13 residues. V was clipped by 2 bases and J by 8 bases, with 10 bases between them. Germline V gives CDR1 SQVTM, CDR2 ANQGSEA. Starting material for RNA and DNA co-extraction consisted of about 17-32 mg of unsorted bulk tissue. Synthesis of TCR beta cDNA was carried out from around 500 ng total RNA with a constant-region primer. Nested multiplex PCR, run for three rounds with slightly modified ARM-PCR, yielded TCR beta libraries. Amplification in the first two PCR rounds was performed using TRBV1-TRBV30 forward primers and a C-beta reverse primer for 10 cycles each. TCRdb called the multiplex PCR reads again in MiXCR, with one record for every CDR3 protein. The table lists approximately 110,000 distinct CDR3 sequences, roughly three fifths of them singletons, with approximately 8% in the top ten.

The origin of this receptor is a woman aged 55-75 years with primary liver carcinoma and hepatitis B virus infection. Sequences were obtained from liver tumor tissue from sampling region 3. Subset reported: tumor region T3, left-lateral pole. The rearrangement uses TRBV29-1 and TRBJ1-6, with no clear D. CDR3 residues: CSVETDGDSPLHF. CDR3 bases: TGCAGCGTTGAAACGGACGGAGATTCACCCCTCCACTTT.